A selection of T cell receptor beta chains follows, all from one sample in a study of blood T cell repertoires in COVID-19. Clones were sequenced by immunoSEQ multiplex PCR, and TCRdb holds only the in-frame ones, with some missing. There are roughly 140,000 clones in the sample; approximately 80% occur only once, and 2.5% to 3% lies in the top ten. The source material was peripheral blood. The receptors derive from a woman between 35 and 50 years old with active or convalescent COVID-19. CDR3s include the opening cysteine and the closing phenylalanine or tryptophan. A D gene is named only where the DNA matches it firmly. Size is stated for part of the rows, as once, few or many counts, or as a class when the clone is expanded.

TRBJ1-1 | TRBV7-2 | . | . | CASSPQPAGNTEAFF | TGTGCCAGCAGCCCCCAACCGGCGGGGAACACTGAAGCTTTCTTT
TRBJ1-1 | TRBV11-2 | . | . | CASSSDSWVGEAFF | TGTGCCAGCAGCTCGGACTCCTGGGTCGGTGAAGCTTTCTTT
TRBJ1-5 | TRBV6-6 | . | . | CASSLRWGDNQPQHF | TGTGCCAGCAGTCTACGGTGGGGGGACAATCAGCCCCAGCATTTT
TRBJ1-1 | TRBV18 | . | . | CASSPPKRRNTEAFF | TGTGCCAGCTCACCACCGAAACGGAGGAACACTGAAGCTTTCTTT
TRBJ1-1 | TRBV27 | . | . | CASSFSPGNTEAFF | TGTGCCAGCAGTTTCTCACCAGGGAACACTGAAGCTTTCTTT
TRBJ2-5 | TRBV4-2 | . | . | CASSQGRQGTSLRETQYF | TGTGCCAGCAGCCAAGGCCGCCAAGGGACAAGCCTGAGAGAGACCCAGTACTTC
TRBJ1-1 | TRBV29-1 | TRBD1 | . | CSGTGGSEAFF | TGCAGCGGGACAGGGGGGTCTGAAGCTTTCTTT
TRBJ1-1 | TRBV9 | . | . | CASSVGQTNTEAFF | TGTGCCAGCAGCGTAGGACAAACGAACACTGAAGCTTTCTTT
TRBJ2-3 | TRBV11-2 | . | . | CASTAAQGYTQYF | TGTGCCAGCACCGCCGCCCAGGGTTATACGCAGTATTTT
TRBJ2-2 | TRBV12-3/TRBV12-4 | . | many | CASSQPEDEELFF | TGTGCCAGCTCCCAGCCGGAGGACGAGGAGCTGTTTTTT
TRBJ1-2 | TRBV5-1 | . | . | CASSFSGQEDGYTF | TGCGCCAGCAGCTTTTCCGGCCAGGAGGATGGCTACACCTTC
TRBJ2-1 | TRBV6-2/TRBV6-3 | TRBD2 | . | CASSPLGSSGRHGQFF | TGTGCCAGCAGTCCCCTAGGTAGCAGCGGGAGGCATGGGCAGTTCTTC
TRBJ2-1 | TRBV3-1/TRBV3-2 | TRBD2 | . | CASSQEAVAGGRRFF | TGTGCCAGCAGCCAAGAGGCGGTAGCGGGAGGAAGACGGTTCTTC